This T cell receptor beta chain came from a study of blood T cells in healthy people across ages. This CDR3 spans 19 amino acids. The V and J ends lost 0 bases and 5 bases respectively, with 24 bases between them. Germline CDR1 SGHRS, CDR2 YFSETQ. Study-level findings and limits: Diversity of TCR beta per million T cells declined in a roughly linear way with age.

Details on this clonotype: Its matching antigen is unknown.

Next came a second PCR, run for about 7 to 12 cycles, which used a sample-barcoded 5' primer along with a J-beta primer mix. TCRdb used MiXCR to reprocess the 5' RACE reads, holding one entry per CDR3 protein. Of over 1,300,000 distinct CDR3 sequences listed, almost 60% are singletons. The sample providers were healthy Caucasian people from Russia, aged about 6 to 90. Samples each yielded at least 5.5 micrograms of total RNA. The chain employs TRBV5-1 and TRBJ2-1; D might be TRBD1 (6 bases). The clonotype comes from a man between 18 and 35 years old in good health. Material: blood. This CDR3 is CASSLGAGDYAGYNNEQFF. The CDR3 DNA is TGCGCCAGCAGCTTGGGGGCAGGGGATTATGCGGGCTATAACAATGAGCAGTTCTTC.